The 22 T cell receptor beta chains reported below all come from one sample, sequenced in a study of blood T cell repertoires in COVID-19. Method: immunoSEQ multiplex PCR; TCRdb's copy keeps in-frame clones and lacks some. This table holds around 74,000 clones, over 85% found once. The specimen sequenced was peripheral blood. These receptors were taken from a woman aged 80 or over with active or convalescent COVID-19.

V is TRBV27 and J is TRBJ1-1; no clear D. Trimming pared 5 bases from V and 5 bases from J, leaving 15 bases between. CDR1 is MNHEY and CDR2 is SMNVEV in the germline V gene (reference sequence). This CDR3 region has 14 residues. The CDR3 DNA follows: TGTGCCAGCAGTGCGTACGGGGTAGGGACTGAAGCTTTCTTT. It yields the protein CASSAYGVGTEAFF.

The chain links TRBV5-1 to TRBJ1-6, with TRBD1 matching over 7 bases. With 0 bases clipped from V and 11 bases from J, the junction kept 2 bases outside the gene matches. The CDR3 covers 13 residues. In germline, CDR1 is SGHRS, CDR2 YFSETQ. This CDR3 reads CASSLGQGPPLHF. Written as DNA, the CDR3 is TGCGCCAGCAGCTTGGGACAGGGACCACCCCTCCACTTT.

The rearrangement links TRBV5-8 to TRBJ2-7; D unclear. This CDR3 is built from 12 residues. Trimming took 5 bases from V and 4 from J, leaving 10 bases between them. Germline V CDR1 and CDR2: SGHTS, YDEGEE. The CDR3 DNA follows: TGTGCCAGCAGAAGCCTCTCGTACGAGCAGTACTTC. Protein sequence: CASRSLSYEQYF.

The chain links TRBV18 to TRBJ2-1; tentatively, D is TRBD2 (5 bases). The CDR3 has 17 residues. In germline, CDR1 is KGHSH, CDR2 LQKENI. The V end was cut by 3 bases, the J end by 3 bases, with 18 bases between. CDR3 nucleotide sequence: TGTGCCAGCTCACCGCGGAACGCCGAGGGTCGCTACAATGAGCAGTTCTTC. This sequence encodes CASSPRNAEGRYNEQFF.

The chain has TRBV6-2 or TRBV6-3 and TRBJ1-4; 7 positions agree with TRBD1. The germline V gene has CDR1 MNHEY and CDR2 SVGEGT. The J segment lost 4 bases and the V segment lost 2 bases, leaving 4 bases of the junction unmatched. The CDR3 has 15 residues. The CDR3 DNA reads as TGTGCCAGCAGTTACGGAGGGACAGATAATGAAAAACTGTTTTTT. It encodes CASSYGGTDNEKLFF.

This chain joins TRBV6-5 and TRBJ2-5; D might be TRBD1 (5 bases). The CDR3 is 12 amino acids. Germline V gene data show CDR1 as MNHEY and CDR2 as SVGAGI. V lost 8 bases, J lost 2 bases, and 9 bases lay in between. In nucleotides, the CDR3 is TGTGCCAGCCAGGGATTACAAGAGACCCAGTACTTC. It is translated as CASQGLQETQYF.

The chain joins TRBV7-3 to TRBJ2-3; 9 nucleotides match TRBD2. V lost 5 bases to trimming and J lost 1 base; unmatched junction nucleotides: 10. CDR1 SGHTA and CDR2 FQGTGA come from the germline V gene. This CDR3 comprises 17 residues. DNA of the CDR3: TGTGCCAGCAGCCCTTCCCGACTAGCGGTGGGCACAGATACGCAGTATTTT. The encoded protein is CASSPSRLAVGTDTQYF.

V and J are TRBV5-6 and TRBJ2-7, with 9 bases aligning to TRBD1. CDR1 SGHDT and CDR2 YYEEEE come from the germline V gene. This CDR3 contains 13 residues. J gave up 4 bases and V 5 bases, and 4 bases lay outside the gene matches. CDR3 in amino acids: CASRHDRGYEQYF. The CDR3 bases are TGTGCCAGCAGACACGACAGGGGGTACGAGCAGTACTTC.

The gene calls are TRBV29-1 and TRBJ1-1; D is perhaps TRBD1 (5 bases). V shed 7 bases and J shed 2 bases, with 14 bases lying between them. The germline CDR1 and CDR2 sequences are SQVTM and ANQGSEA. The CDR3 consists of 13 residues. The CDR3, as DNA: TGCAGCGGCTGGGAGGGGCCTAACACTGAAGCTTTCTTT. It encodes CSGWEGPNTEAFF.

The V and J genes are TRBV5-1 and TRBJ2-6; 10 bases agree with TRBD2. The CDR3 has 18 amino acids. J was trimmed by 2 bases and V by 4 bases; bases with no gene match: 9. The germline V gene has CDR1 SGHRS and CDR2 YFSETQ. CDR3 in amino acids: CASSPSSGGGTGANVLTF. The CDR3 nucleotides are TGCGCCAGCAGCCCCTCTAGCGGGGGAGGGACTGGGGCCAACGTCCTGACTTTC.

The chain couples TRBV4-3 to TRBJ2-2; tentative D call: TRBD2 (7 bases). This CDR3 has 16 amino acids. The V gene lost 4 bases and the J gene lost 2 bases, with 14 bases spanning the gap. Germline V gene sequence: CDR1 LGHNA, CDR2 YSLEER. The CDR3 loop reads CASSPRAGANTGELFF. In nucleotides, the CDR3 is TGCGCCAGCAGCCCGAGGGCGGGGGCCAACACCGGGGAGCTGTTTTTT.

The CDR3 reads CASSEAGLSYGYTF. The CDR3 nucleotides read TGTGCCAGCAGTGAAGCGGGACTCTCTTATGGCTACACCTTC. The gene calls are TRBV2 and TRBJ1-2; a weak D match, TRBD1 (5 bases). Trimming pared 0 bases from V and 5 bases from J, leaving 10 bases between. The CDR3 covers 14 residues. CDR1 and CDR2 from the germline V gene are SNHLY and FYNNEI.

The chain uses TRBV29-1 and TRBJ1-3; TRBD1 agrees at 7 bases. The CDR3 loop spans 13 amino acids. Germline V gene sequence: CDR1 SQVTM, CDR2 ANQGSEA. V was pared by 4 bases and J by 2 bases, with 2 bases of the junction left unmatched. The CDR3: CSVGDRAGNTIYF. CDR3 nucleotide sequence: TGCAGCGTTGGTGACAGGGCTGGAAACACCATATATTTT. Based on the CDR3 plus reference TRBV29-1 and TRBJ1-3, the full variable domain is SAVISQKPSRDICQRGTSLTIQCQVDSQVTMMFWYRQQPGQSLTLIATANQGSEATYESGFVIDKFPISRPNLTFSTLTVSNMSPEDSSIYLCSVGDRAGNTIYFGEGSWLTVV.

The gene calls are TRBV19 and TRBJ2-2; 7 bases agree with TRBD1. The ends lost 4 bases at V and 7 bases at J; junction bases unmatched: 6. The CDR3 is 14 amino acids. CDR1 and CDR2 (germline): LNHDA, SQIVND (reference sequence). The CDR3 region has the DNA TGTGCCAGTAGTAAAGGGACAGTGGGCGGGGAGCTGTTTTTT. Translating gives CASSKGTVGGELFF.

V and J are TRBV7-2 and TRBJ2-4; 7 bases align to TRBD2. This CDR3 comprises 16 residues. The ends lost 3 bases at V and 8 bases at J; junction bases unmatched: 13. Germline CDR1 and CDR2: SGHTA and FQGNSA. As DNA, the CDR3 is TGTGCCAGCAGCTTTTCCCCTCCACGGGAGGTCGACATTCAGTACTTC. Amino acid sequence: CASSFSPPREVDIQYF.

V gene TRBV19 combines with J gene TRBJ2-7; 7 bases match TRBD1. V shed 6 bases, J shed 7 bases, and the junction held 15 bases outside the gene matches. CDR1 LNHDA and CDR2 SQIVND come from the germline V gene (reference sequence). This CDR3 comprises 15 residues. In DNA, the CDR3 is TGTGCCAGTAGCCAACAGGGGCCTACATCGGGGGAGCAGTACTTC. Amino acid sequence: CASSQQGPTSGEQYF.

The chain combines TRBV6-5 with TRBJ2-1; D is unresolved. This CDR3 region has 15 residues. The ends were cut back, 2 bases at V and 0 bases at J, with 8 bases in the middle. Germline CDR1 reads MNHEY; CDR2 reads SVGAGI. The CDR3 nucleotides read TGTGCCAGCAGTTACGACGGAGCCTCCTACAATGAGCAGTTCTTC. It is translated as CASSYDGASYNEQFF.

The chain carries TRBV11-1 and TRBJ2-7, with D perhaps matching TRBD2 (6 bases). This CDR3 region has 14 residues. From germline, CDR1 is SGHAT and CDR2 FQDESV (reference sequence). Deletions cut 2 bases from V and 2 bases from J, with 10 bases between. In nucleotides, the CDR3 is TGTGCCAGCAGCTTAAAGGGACTGACCTACGAGCAGTACTTC. Residues: CASSLKGLTYEQYF.

This clone was found once. The rearrangement uses TRBV2 and TRBJ2-1; tentative D call: TRBD2 (6 bases). The V gene lost 6 bases and the J gene lost 4 bases, with 16 bases spanning the gap. The germline V gene has CDR1 SNHLY and CDR2 FYNNEI. CDR3 length: 15 amino acids. Here the CDR3 reads CASRARDFQYNEQFF. The CDR3 nucleotides read TGTGCCAGCAGGGCCCGGGACTTTCAATACAATGAGCAGTTCTTC.

This clone was seen just once. This chain links TRBV23-1 with TRBJ2-3; 8 positions agree with TRBD2. TRBV23-1 counts as an open reading frame of uncertain function. With 4 bases clipped from V and 2 bases from J, the junction kept 5 bases outside the gene matches. CDR3 size: 15 residues. The CDR3 loop reads CASSPRGGHTDTQYF. The CDR3 DNA sequence: TGCGCCAGCAGTCCCCGGGGGGGGCACACAGATACGCAGTATTTT.

The gene calls are TRBV7-9 and TRBJ1-1, with 11 bases identical to TRBD1. This CDR3 spans 16 amino acids. The germline gives CDR1 SEHNR, CDR2 FQNEAQ (reference sequence). Germline trimming cut 5 bases from V and 5 bases from J; bases unmatched to any gene: 10. CDR3 nucleotides: TGTGCCAGCAGCCTCTCTCCGGGACAGGGGGTGACTGAAGCTTTCTTT. This gives the protein CASSLSPGQGVTEAFF.

The CDR3 DNA follows: TGTGCCAGTAGTACGGACTTCTTAGGGAACACCATATATTTT. Translation gives CASSTDFLGNTIYF. The J gene is TRBJ1-3, the V gene TRBV19; D remains unclear. V was pared by 4 bases and J by 7 bases, with 14 bases between. CDR3 length: 14 residues. The V gene's germline CDR1 is LNHDA and CDR2 SQIVND (reference sequence).